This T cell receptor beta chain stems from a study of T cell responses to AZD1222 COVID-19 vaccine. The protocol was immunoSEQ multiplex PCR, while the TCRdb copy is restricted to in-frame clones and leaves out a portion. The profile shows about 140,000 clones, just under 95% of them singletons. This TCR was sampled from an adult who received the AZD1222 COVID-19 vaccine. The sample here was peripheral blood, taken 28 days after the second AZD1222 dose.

The CDR3 region has the DNA TGTGCCACCGCCGTGGGACTCGCCTACGAGCAGTACTTC. It encodes CATAVGLAYEQYF. The chain links TRBV27 to TRBJ2-7; D is perhaps TRBD2 (6 bases). There are 13 residues in the CDR3. Germline V gene sequence: CDR1 MNHEY, CDR2 SMNVEV (reference sequence). With 10 bases removed from V and 2 bases from J, the gap between germline ends came to 15 bases.